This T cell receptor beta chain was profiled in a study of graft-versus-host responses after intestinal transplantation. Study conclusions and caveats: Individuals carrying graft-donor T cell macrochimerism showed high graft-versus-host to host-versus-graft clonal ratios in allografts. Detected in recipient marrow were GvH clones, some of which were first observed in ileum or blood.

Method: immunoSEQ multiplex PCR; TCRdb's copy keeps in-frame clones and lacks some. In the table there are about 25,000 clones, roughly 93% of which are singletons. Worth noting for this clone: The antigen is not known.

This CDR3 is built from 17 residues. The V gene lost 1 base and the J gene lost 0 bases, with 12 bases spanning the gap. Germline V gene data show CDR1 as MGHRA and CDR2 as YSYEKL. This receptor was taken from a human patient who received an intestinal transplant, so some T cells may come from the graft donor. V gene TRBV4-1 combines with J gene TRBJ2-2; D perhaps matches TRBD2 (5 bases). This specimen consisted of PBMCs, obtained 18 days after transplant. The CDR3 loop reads CASSQASGAANTGELFF. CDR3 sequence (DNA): TGCGCCAGCAGCCAAGCGAGCGGCGCCGCGAACACCGGGGAGCTGTTTTTT.